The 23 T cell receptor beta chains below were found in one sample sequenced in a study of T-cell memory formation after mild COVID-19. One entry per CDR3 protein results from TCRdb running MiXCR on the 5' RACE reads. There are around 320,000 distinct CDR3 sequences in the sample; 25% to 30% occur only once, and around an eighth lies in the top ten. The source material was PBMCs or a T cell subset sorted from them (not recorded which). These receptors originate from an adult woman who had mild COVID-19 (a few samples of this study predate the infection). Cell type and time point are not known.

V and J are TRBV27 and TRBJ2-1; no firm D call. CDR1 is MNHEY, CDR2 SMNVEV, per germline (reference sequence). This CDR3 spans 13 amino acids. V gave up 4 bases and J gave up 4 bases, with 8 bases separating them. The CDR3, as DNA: TGTGCCAGCAGTTCGACCCTATACAATGAGCAGTTCTTC. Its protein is CASSSTLYNEQFF.

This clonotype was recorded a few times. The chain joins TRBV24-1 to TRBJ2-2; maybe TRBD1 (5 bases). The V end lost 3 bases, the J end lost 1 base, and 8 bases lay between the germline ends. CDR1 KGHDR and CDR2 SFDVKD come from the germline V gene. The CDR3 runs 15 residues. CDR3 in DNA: TGTGCCACCAGTGATCTCGGACAGAACACCGGGGAGCTGTTTTTT. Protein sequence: CATSDLGQNTGELFF.

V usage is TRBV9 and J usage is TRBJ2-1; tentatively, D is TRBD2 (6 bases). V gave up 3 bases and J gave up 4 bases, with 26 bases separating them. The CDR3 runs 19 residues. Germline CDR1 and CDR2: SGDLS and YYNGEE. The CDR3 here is CASSAHLKTGSGVYNEQFF. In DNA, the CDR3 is TGTGCCAGCAGCGCCCACCTAAAAACGGGTAGCGGTGTTTACAATGAGCAGTTCTTC.

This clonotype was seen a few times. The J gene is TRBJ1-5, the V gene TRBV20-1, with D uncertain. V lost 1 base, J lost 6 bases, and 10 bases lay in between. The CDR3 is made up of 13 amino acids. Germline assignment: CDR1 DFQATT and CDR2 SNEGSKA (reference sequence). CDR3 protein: CSARGVAGQPQHF. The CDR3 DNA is TGCAGTGCTAGAGGGGTGGCAGGTCAGCCCCAGCATTTT.

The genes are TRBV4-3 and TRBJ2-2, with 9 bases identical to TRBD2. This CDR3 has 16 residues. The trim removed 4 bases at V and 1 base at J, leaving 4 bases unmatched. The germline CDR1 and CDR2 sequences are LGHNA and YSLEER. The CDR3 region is CASSLGTSWNTGELFF. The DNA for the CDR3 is TGCGCCAGCAGCCTCGGGACTAGCTGGAACACCGGGGAGCTGTTTTTT.

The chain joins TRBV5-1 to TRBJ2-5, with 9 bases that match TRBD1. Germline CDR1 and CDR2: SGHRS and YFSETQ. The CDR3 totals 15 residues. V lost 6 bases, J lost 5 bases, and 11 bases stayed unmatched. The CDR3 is CASTLQGATAETQYF. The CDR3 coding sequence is TGCGCCAGCACTTTACAGGGGGCTACGGCGGAGACCCAGTACTTC.

The CDR3 nucleotides are TGTGCCAGCAGTGAAGCGGCTAGCAATCAGCCCCAGCATTTT. Protein: CASSEAASNQPQHF. V and J are TRBV2 and TRBJ1-5, with D unresolved. The CDR3 has 14 amino acids. CDR1 is SNHLY, CDR2 FYNNEI, per germline. V was cut by 0 bases and J by 0 bases, with 3 bases left in between.

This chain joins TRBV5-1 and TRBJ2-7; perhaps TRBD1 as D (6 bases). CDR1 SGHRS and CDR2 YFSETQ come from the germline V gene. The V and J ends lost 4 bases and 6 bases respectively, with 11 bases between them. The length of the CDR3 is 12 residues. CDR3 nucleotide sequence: TGCGCCAGCAGCCTAGGACAGCTCGAGCAGTACTTC. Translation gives CASSLGQLEQYF.

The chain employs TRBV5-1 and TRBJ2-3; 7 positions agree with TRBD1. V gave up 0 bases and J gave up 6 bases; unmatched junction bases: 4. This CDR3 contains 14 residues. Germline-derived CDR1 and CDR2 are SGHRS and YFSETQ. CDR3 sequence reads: CASSLGQGVDTQYF. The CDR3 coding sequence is TGCGCCAGCAGCTTGGGACAGGGTGTGGATACGCAGTATTTT.

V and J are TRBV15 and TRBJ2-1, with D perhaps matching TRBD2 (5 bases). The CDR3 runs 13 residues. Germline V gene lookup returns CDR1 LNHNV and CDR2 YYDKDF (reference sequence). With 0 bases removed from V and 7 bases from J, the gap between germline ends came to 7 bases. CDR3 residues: CATSRELVNEQFF. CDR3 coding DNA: TGTGCCACCAGCAGAGAACTAGTGAATGAGCAGTTCTTC. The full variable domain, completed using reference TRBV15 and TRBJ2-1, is DAMVIQNPRYQVTQFGKPVTLSCSQTLNHNVMYWYQQKSSQAPKLLFHYYDKDFNNEADTPDNFQSRRPNTSFCFLDIRSPGLGDTAMYLCATSRELVNEQFFGPGTRLTVL.

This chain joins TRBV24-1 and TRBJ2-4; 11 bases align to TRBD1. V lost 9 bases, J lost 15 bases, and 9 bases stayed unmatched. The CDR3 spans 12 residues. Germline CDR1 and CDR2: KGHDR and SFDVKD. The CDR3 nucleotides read TGTGCCACCGGAACTAGGACAGGGGGCTTGTACTTC. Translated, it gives CATGTRTGGLYF.

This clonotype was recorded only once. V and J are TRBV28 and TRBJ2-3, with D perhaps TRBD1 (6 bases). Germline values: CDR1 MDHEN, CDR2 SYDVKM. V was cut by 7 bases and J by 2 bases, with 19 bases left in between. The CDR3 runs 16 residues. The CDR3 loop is CASTHWGGQTTDTQYF. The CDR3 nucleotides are TGTGCCAGCACCCATTGGGGCGGACAGACCACAGATACGCAGTATTTT.

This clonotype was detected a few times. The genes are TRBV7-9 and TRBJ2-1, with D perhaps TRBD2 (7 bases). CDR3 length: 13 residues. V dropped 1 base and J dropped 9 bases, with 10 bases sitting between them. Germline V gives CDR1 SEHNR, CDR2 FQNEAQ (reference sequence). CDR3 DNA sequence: TGTGCCAGCAGCTTAGATGGGGGGGCTGAGCAGTTCTTC. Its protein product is CASSLDGGAEQFF. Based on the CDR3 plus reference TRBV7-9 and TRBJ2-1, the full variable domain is DTGVSQNPRHKITKRGQNVTFRCDPISEHNRLYWYRQTLGQGPEFLTYFQNEAQLEKSRLLSDRFSAERPKGSFSTLEIQRTEQGDSAMYLCASSLDGGAEQFFGPGTRLTVL.

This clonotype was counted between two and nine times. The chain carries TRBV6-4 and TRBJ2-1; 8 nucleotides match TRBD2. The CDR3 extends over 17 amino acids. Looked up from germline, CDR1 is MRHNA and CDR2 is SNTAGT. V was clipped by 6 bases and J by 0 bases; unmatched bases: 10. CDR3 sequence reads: CASSLSGLGYSYNEQFF. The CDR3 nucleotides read TGTGCCAGCAGCCTGTCGGGACTAGGGTACTCCTACAATGAGCAGTTCTTC.

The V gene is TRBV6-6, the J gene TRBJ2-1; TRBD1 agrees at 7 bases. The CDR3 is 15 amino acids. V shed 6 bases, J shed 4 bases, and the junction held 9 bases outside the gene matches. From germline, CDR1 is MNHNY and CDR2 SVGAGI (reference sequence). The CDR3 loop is CASRPGGGQYNEQFF. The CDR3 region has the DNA TGTGCCAGCAGGCCAGGGGGTGGGCAATACAATGAGCAGTTCTTC.

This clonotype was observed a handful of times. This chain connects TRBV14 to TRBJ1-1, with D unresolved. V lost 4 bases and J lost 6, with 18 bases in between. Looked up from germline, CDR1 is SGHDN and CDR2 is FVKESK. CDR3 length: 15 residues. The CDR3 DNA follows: TGTGCCAGCAGCCGAAGCAGGAAACCTGGGGCTGAAGCTTTCTTT. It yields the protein CASSRSRKPGAEAFF.

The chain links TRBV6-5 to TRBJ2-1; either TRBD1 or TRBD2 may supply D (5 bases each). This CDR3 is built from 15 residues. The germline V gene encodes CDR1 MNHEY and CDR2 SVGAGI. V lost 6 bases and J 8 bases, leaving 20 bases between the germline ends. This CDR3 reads CASSSARGRKDEQFF. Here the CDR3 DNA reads TGTGCCAGCAGCTCTGCGAGGGGCCGTAAGGATGAGCAGTTCTTC.

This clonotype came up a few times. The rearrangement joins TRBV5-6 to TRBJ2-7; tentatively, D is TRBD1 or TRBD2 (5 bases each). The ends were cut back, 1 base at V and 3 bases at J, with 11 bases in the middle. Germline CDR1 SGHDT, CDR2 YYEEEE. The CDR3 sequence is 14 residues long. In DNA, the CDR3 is TGTGCCAGCAGCTTGCGGGACCTTAGCTACGAGCAGTACTTC. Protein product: CASSLRDLSYEQYF.

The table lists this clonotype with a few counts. CDR3 residues: CASSFGLAGGDEQYF. The CDR3 region has the DNA TGTGCCAGCAGTTTTGGACTAGCGGGAGGGGACGAGCAGTACTTC. This chain links TRBV27 with TRBJ2-7; 15 bases fit TRBD2. V lost 3 bases, J lost 5 bases, and 2 bases stayed unmatched. Germline CDR1 MNHEY, CDR2 SMNVEV (reference sequence). The CDR3 contains 15 residues.

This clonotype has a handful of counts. CDR3 loop: CASSAVSSGNTIYF. CDR3 sequence (DNA): TGTGCCAGCAGCGCGGTGAGCTCTGGAAACACCATATATTTT. This chain connects TRBV9 to TRBJ1-3; D remains unclear. Germline CDR1 and CDR2: SGDLS and YYNGEE. Trimming pared 3 bases from V and 0 bases from J, leaving 7 bases between. This CDR3 is built from 14 residues. Filled out from reference TRBV9 and TRBJ1-3, the complete variable domain reads DSGVTQTPKHLITATGQRVTLRCSPRSGDLSVYWYQQSLDQGLQFLIQYYNGEERAKGNILERFSAQQFPDLHSELNLSSLELGDSALYFCASSAVSSGNTIYFGEGSWLTVV.

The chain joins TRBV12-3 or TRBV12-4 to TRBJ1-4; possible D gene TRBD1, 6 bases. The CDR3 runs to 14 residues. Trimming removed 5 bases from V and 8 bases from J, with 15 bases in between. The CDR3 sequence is CASSNRVWDEKLFF. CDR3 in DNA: TGTGCCAGCAGTAACAGGGTGTGGGACGAAAAACTGTTTTTT.

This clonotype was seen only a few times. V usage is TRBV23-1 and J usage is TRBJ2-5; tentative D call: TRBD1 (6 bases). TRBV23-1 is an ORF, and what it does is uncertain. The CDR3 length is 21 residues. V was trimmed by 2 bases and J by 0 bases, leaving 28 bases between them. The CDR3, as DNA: TGCGCCAGCAGTCAAGTCCCCGGACAGAGACCTGACTTAAAGCACCAAGAGACCCAGTACTTC. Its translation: CASSQVPGQRPDLKHQETQYF.

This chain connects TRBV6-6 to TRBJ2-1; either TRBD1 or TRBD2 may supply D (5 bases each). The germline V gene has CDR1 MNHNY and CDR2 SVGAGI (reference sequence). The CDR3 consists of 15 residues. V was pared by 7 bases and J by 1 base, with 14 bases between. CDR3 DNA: TGTGCCAGCATTCCGACCGGGACGTCCTACAATGAGCAGTTCTTC. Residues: CASIPTGTSYNEQFF.